Following are 22 T cell receptor beta chains from one sample sequenced in a study of CD4 T cells in relation to SARS-CoV-2 and coronaviruses (dated by TCRdb to 2020 to 2023). The library was produced with the immunoSEQ multiplex PCR assay. TCRdb stores this immuneACCESS table with in-frame sequences only. Part of the clones is absent; in the studies checked, under half of the shortfall reflects unresolved V genes, and no reason is known for the rest. The sample table contains 35,000 to 40,000 clones; only one count was recorded for 85% to 90% of them. The ten largest clones take up roughly 10% of the sample. The specimen was memory CD4+ T cells from PBMCs. The cell subset or site tag for this specimen amounts to: memory (non-naive) CD4+ T cells. Source of these receptors: an adult with COVID-19.

V usage is TRBV2 and J usage is TRBJ2-7, with D tentatively TRBD1 (5 bases). V lost 5 bases to trimming and J lost 3 bases, with 11 bases between them. The CDR3 loop spans 13 amino acids. Per germline, CDR1 SNHLY and CDR2 FYNNEI. DNA for the CDR3: TGTGCCAGCAGTACCTCAGGGATCTACGAGCAGTACTTC. This translates into CASSTSGIYEQYF.

The chain uses TRBV12-2 and TRBJ1-3. TRBV12-2 is a recognized pseudogene. The CDR3 is 14 amino acids. CDR3 sequence: CASRLARALKTIYF. CDR3 sequence (DNA): TGTGCAAGTCGCTTAGCCCGGGCCCTAAAGACCATATATTTT.

This clone was found a few times. This chain connects TRBV24-1 to TRBJ2-5, with D possibly being TRBD2 (5 bases). V was cut by 3 bases and J by 0 bases, with 7 bases left in between. The CDR3 has 14 amino acids. CDR1 is KGHDR, CDR2 SFDVKD, per germline. CDR3 residues: CATSDQDYQETQYF. The CDR3 DNA reads TGTGCCACCAGTGATCAGGACTACCAAGAGACCCAGTACTTC.

V is TRBV20-1 and J is TRBJ2-1; D possibly corresponds to TRBD1 (5 bases). The CDR3 has 13 residues. Trimming removed 3 bases at V and 10 bases at J, with 16 bases between. Germline V gene sequence: CDR1 DFQATT, CDR2 SNEGSKA (reference sequence). The CDR3 sequence is CSASWGSNWEQFF. CDR3 DNA: TGCAGTGCTAGTTGGGGCAGTAACTGGGAGCAGTTCTTC.

CDR3: CASSFATAEAFF. CDR3 nucleotide sequence: TGTGCCAGCAGTTTTGCGACAGCTGAAGCTTTCTTT. The rearrangement links TRBV12-3 or TRBV12-4 to TRBJ1-1; possible D gene TRBD1, 5 bases. V shed 3 bases and J shed 6 bases, with 8 bases lying between them. There are 12 residues in the CDR3.

Here the CDR3 reads CASSQAGTSGYEQYF. The CDR3 nucleotides are TGTGCCAGCAGCCAAGCCGGGACTAGCGGTTACGAGCAGTACTTC. The chain is built from TRBV4-2 and TRBJ2-7; 11 bases fit TRBD2. The ends lost 1 base at V and 4 bases at J; junction bases unmatched: 3. This CDR3 has 15 amino acids. The germline V gene has CDR1 LGHNA and CDR2 YNFKEQ.

This clone turned up a few times. The genes are TRBV25-1 and TRBJ1-1, with D unresolved. CDR1 MGHDK and CDR2 SYGVNS come from the germline V gene. V was pared by 5 bases and J by 8 bases, with 12 bases between. The CDR3 runs to 12 residues. The CDR3 spells CASSKGLGEAFF. Written as DNA, the CDR3 is TGTGCCAGCAGTAAGGGTCTAGGGGAAGCTTTCTTT.

The chain recombines TRBV28 with TRBJ2-7; 7 nucleotides agree with TRBD2. The CDR3 covers 16 residues. The V gene end was trimmed by 4 bases and the J gene end by 3 bases; junction bases not matched to a gene: 12. Germline V gene lookup returns CDR1 MDHEN and CDR2 SYDVKM. In DNA form, the CDR3 reads TGTGCCAGCAGTTACACTCTGTCTAGCGGAATCTACGAGCAGTACTTC. It specifies CASSYTLSSGIYEQYF.

The CDR3, as DNA: TGTGCCAGCAGCGGACATAGCAATCAGCCCCAGCATTTT. Residues: CASSGHSNQPQHF. This rearrangement joins TRBV3-1 (or the pseudogene TRBV3-2) to TRBJ1-5; D is perhaps TRBD1 (5 bases). Trimming pared 5 bases from V and 0 bases from J, leaving 5 bases between. CDR1 and CDR2 (germline): LGHDT, YNNKEL (reference sequence). This CDR3 has 13 residues.

The rearrangement links TRBV6-1 to TRBJ2-1, with 8 bases fitting TRBD1. CDR3 length equals 14 residues. Germline V CDR1 and CDR2: MNHNS, SASEGT. V gave up 3 bases and J gave up 10 bases; unmatched junction bases: 8. The CDR3 nucleotides are TGTGCCAGCAGTGACAGGGGGCGCGGTCGCGAGCAGTTCTTC. Translated: CASSDRGRGREQFF.

The chain joins TRBV3-1 (or the pseudogene TRBV3-2) to TRBJ2-5, with a possible D match to TRBD2 (6 bases). The CDR3 sequence is 15 residues long. V shed 3 bases and J shed 2 bases, with 13 bases lying between them. Germline V gives CDR1 LGHDT, CDR2 YNNKEL (reference sequence). The CDR3 DNA reads as TGTGCCAGCAGCCACGGACTATACAGACAAGAGACCCAGTACTTC. As protein: CASSHGLYRQETQYF.

The V gene is TRBV15, the J gene TRBJ2-2; D is perhaps TRBD2 (5 bases). CDR3 length equals 13 residues. Germline V gene sequence: CDR1 LNHNV, CDR2 YYDKDF (reference sequence). V dropped 0 bases and J dropped 8 bases, with 7 bases sitting between them. The DNA for the CDR3 is TGTGCCACCAGCAGAGAGAGAGGGGGGGAGCTGTTTTTT. Translation gives CATSRERGGELFF.

This chain uses TRBV11-2 with TRBJ1-2, with 7 bases lining up with TRBD1. The CDR3 loop spans 13 amino acids. J was trimmed by 7 bases and V by 5 bases; bases with no gene match: 7. Germline CDR1 and CDR2: SGHAT and FQNNGV. The CDR3 reads CASSPRQGAGYTF. The CDR3 DNA is TGTGCCAGCAGCCCAAGACAGGGTGCTGGCTACACCTTC.

This clone was seen only once. The rearrangement links TRBV11-3 to TRBJ2-5, with 13 bases identical to TRBD2. The CDR3 has 15 amino acids. With V trimmed by 5 bases and J by 4 bases, 4 bases remained unmatched. Germline V gives CDR1 SGHNT, CDR2 YENEEA. The DNA of the CDR3 is TGTGCCAGCAGCACGCGGACTAGCGGGGGAGAGACCCAGTACTTC. The encoded protein is CASSTRTSGGETQYF.

This chain links TRBV29-1 with TRBJ2-2; D is ambiguous. CDR1 and CDR2 (germline): SQVTM, ANQGSEA. V dropped 4 bases and J dropped 5 bases, with 17 bases sitting between them. The CDR3 extends over 15 amino acids. In nucleotides, the CDR3 is TGCAGCGTTGTAGTACAGAACCTGAAGACCGGGGAGCTGTTTTTT. Amino acid sequence: CSVVVQNLKTGELFF.

The chain employs TRBV5-1 and TRBJ2-3; TRBD2 agrees at 9 bases. V was pared by 0 bases and J by 2 bases, with 4 bases of the junction left unmatched. The CDR3 runs 16 residues. Germline values: CDR1 SGHRS, CDR2 YFSETQ. CDR3 amino acids: CASSLAAGGFTDTQYF. CDR3 DNA: TGCGCCAGCAGCTTGGCCGCGGGGGGGTTCACAGATACGCAGTATTTT.

In its sample, this clone was seen a few times. The genes are TRBV10-1 and TRBJ2-3; 7 bases fit TRBD2. Germline CDR1 and CDR2: WNHNN and SYGVQD (reference sequence). The V segment lost 3 bases and the J segment 0 bases; nucleotides outside the gene matches: 9. This CDR3 is 17 amino acids long. For the CDR3, the DNA is TGCGCCAGCAGTGATAGCGGGTTGAAAGACAGCACAGATACGCAGTATTTT. Amino acid sequence: CASSDSGLKDSTDTQYF.

V usage is TRBV2 and J usage is TRBJ2-1; D possibly corresponds to TRBD1 (7 bases). CDR1 is SNHLY, CDR2 FYNNEI, per germline. The CDR3 spans 15 residues. V shed 6 bases and J shed 9 bases, with 21 bases lying between them. CDR3 sequence reads: CASSWGDSLPGEQFF. The DNA of the CDR3 is TGTGCCAGCAGCTGGGGGGACAGTCTCCCGGGTGAGCAGTTCTTC.

The chain is built from TRBV6-5 and TRBJ2-5, with 7 bases lining up with TRBD1. Germline CDR1 and CDR2: MNHEY and SVGAGI. The CDR3 is 12 residues long. J lost 2 bases, V lost 6 bases, and 0 bases had no gene match. The CDR3 protein is CASRGQQETQYF. The CDR3 DNA sequence: TGTGCCAGCAGGGGACAGCAAGAGACCCAGTACTTC.

The chain has TRBV5-5 and TRBJ2-2; maybe TRBD1 (7 bases). The CDR3 runs to 15 residues. Trimming cost V 0 bases and J 10 bases, with 16 bases left between them. CDR1 SGHKS and CDR2 YYEKEE come from the germline V gene (reference sequence). The CDR3, as DNA: TGTGCCAGCAGCTTGGCAGGGGGGTTAGCCGAGGAGCTGTTTTTT. Protein sequence: CASSLAGGLAEELFF. Looking up the rest from reference TRBV5-5 and TRBJ2-2 gives the full variable domain: DAGVTQSPTHLIKTRGQQVTLRCSPISGHKSVSWYQQVLGQGPQFIFQYYEKEERGRGNFPDRFSARQFPNYSSELNVNALLLGDSALYLCASSLAGGLAEELFFGEGSRLTVL.

The rearrangement uses TRBV29-1 and TRBJ2-1; 7 bases are shared with TRBD2. The germline gives CDR1 SQVTM, CDR2 ANQGSEA. This CDR3 region has 15 residues. Trimming took 6 bases from V and 3 from J; bases not matched to a gene: 11. This CDR3 is CSVPRGGGLYNEQFF. CDR3 coding DNA: TGCAGCGTCCCGAGGGGCGGGGGACTCTACAATGAGCAGTTCTTC.

V gene TRBV3-1 (or the pseudogene TRBV3-2) combines with J gene TRBJ1-1, with D maybe TRBD1 (6 bases). In germline, CDR1 is LGHDT, CDR2 YNNKEL (reference sequence). Trimming removed 4 bases from V and 1 base from J, with 10 bases in between. The CDR3 has 14 residues. In DNA, the CDR3 is TGTGCCAGCAGCCCCCCGACAGGGAACACTGAAGCTTTCTTT. This sequence encodes CASSPPTGNTEAFF.